This T cell receptor (beta chain) was profiled in a study of T cell responses to AZD1222 COVID-19 vaccine. Study-level background: Timing groups of about 4 and about 12 weeks for second doses were pooled. Findings and limits, study-wide: Only 5 or 6 AZD1222 recipients were seropositive at baseline. Donors skewed white British and female; clonal diversity was possibly underestimated. Of spike-specific TCRs, nearly half reportedly target regions left unmutated in variants.

On this clone itself: Antigen unknown.

Method: immunoSEQ multiplex PCR; TCRdb's copy keeps in-frame clones and lacks some. The sample has over 100,000 clones, approximately 87% seen once. The CDR3 totals 14 residues. The V and J ends lost 4 bases and 7 bases, in that order; junction bases with no gene match: 5. CDR1 SGHDT and CDR2 YYEEEE come from the germline V gene. V is TRBV5-6 and J is TRBJ1-5; 10 bases map to TRBD1. The sample consisted of peripheral blood, taken on day 0 of AZD1222 vaccination. This TCR was recovered from an adult in good health. The CDR3 is CASSMGQGRQPQHF. DNA of the CDR3: TGTGCCAGCAGCATGGGACAGGGGAGACAGCCCCAGCATTTT.